A selection of T cell receptor beta chains follows, all from one sample in a study of shared clonotypes between healthy human individuals. Generated by immunoSEQ multiplex PCR, the TCRdb table keeps only in-frame clones and is missing some. Of roughly 1,000,000 clones in the sample, roughly 74% were seen once. The sample comprised memory CD4+ T cells from PBMCs. These receptor sequences come from a man between 18 and 29 years old in good health. Some clones in this sample may be carry-over from other donors' samples. CDR3s include the opening cysteine and the closing phenylalanine or tryptophan. A D gene is named only where the DNA matches it firmly. Rows may omit the clone size; those that give it use once, few, many or a size class.

d_call	clone_size	v_call	j_call	cdr3_nt	cdr3_aa
-	-	TRBV7-2	TRBJ1-3	TGTGCCAGCAGCCCAACAGGCGCCAGAAACACCATATATTTT	CASSPTGARNTIYF
-	many	TRBV5-1	TRBJ1-1	TGCGCCAGCAGCTCTGGGCGGGGGGACACTGAAGCTTTCTTT	CASSSGRGDTEAFF
TRBD1	-	TRBV5-1	TRBJ2-4	TGCGCCAGCAGCTTCCGGACAGGGATGGCCAAAAACATTCAGTACTTC	CASSFRTGMAKNIQYF
TRBD1	medium-sized	TRBV6-5	TRBJ1-1	TGTGCCAGCAGCCAAGGACAGGGTGTTAAGGAAGCTTTCTTT	CASSQGQGVKEAFF
TRBD1	-	TRBV5-4	TRBJ1-2	TGTGCCAGCAGCTTGCTGACAGGGGGTAACTATGGCTACACCTTC	CASSLLTGGNYGYTF
-	-	TRBV5-1	TRBJ2-7	TGCGCCAGCAGGGATGGGGTGCTGAGCTCCTACGAGCAGTACTTC	CASRDGVLSSYEQYF
-	few	TRBV28	TRBJ1-2	TGTGCCAGCACGACGGGTAACTATGGCTACACCTTC	CASTTGNYGYTF
-	-	TRBV2	TRBJ1-4	TGTGCCAGCAGGCCCACCGGACTAGTGGGGGAAAAACTGTTTTTT	CASRPTGLVGEKLFF
-	many	TRBV2	TRBJ1-1	TGTGCCAGCAGGGGGGTAGCCAACACTGAAGCTTTCTTT	CASRGVANTEAFF
-	once	TRBV5-5	TRBJ1-5	TGTGCCAGCAGTCTCGACAGCCATAGCAATCAGCCCCAGCATTTT	CASSLDSHSNQPQHF
-	-	TRBV18	TRBJ2-5	TGTGCCAGCTCACCGGGCCTACCTCGCCAAGAGACCCAGTACTTC	CASSPGLPRQETQYF
-	few	TRBV14	TRBJ1-1	TGTGCCAGCAGCCAGGCGACAGTCCCTTGGCGAGCTTTCTTT	CASSQATVPWRAFF
-	-	TRBV5-1	TRBJ2-7	TGCGCCAGCAGCTTGCTCGCAGGGCCGGCGGCCGAGCAGTACTTC	CASSLLAGPAAEQYF
-	-	TRBV10-1	TRBJ2-2	TGCGCCAGCAGTACCTCGGGCGGGACGAACACCGGGGAGCTGTTTTTT	CASSTSGGTNTGELFF
-	-	TRBV5-1	TRBJ2-5	TGCGCCAGCAGCTTGGGGACGGCCCAAGAGACCCAGTACTTC	CASSLGTAQETQYF
-	once	TRBV15	TRBJ2-5	TGTGCCACCAGCAGAGTTCAGGGGGAGACCCAGTACTTC	CATSRVQGETQYF
TRBD1	-	TRBV7-8	TRBJ2-1	TGTGCCAGCAACAGGGACAGGATTGGTAATGAGCAGTTCTTC	CASNRDRIGNEQFF
-	-	TRBV13	TRBJ2-1	TGTGCCAGCAGCCCCCGTCGGAGGGGCTATGATGAGCAGTTCTTC	CASSPRRRGYDEQFF
TRBD1	once	TRBV5-1	TRBJ2-5	TGCGCCAGCAGCCCTCGTTTAACAGGGGGCTCGGAGACCCAGTACTTC	CASSPRLTGGSETQYF
-	-	TRBV19	TRBJ1-3	TGTGCCGCCGCCTCGGGTGGTCGGTCTGGAAACACCATATATTTT	CAAASGGRSGNTIYF
TRBD1	-	TRBV5-5	TRBJ1-5	TGTGCCAGCAGCTGGCGGGGACAGGGTTTCAATCAGCCCCAGCATTTT	CASSWRGQGFNQPQHF
-	-	TRBV21-1	TRBJ1-2	TGTGCCAGCAGCAAAAAAGAGGGACAGGGGGTCTATGGCTACACCTTC	CASSKKEGQGVYGYTF
TRBD1	-	TRBV5-6	TRBJ2-7	TGTGCCAGCAGCCGGACAGGTACAGCCTACGAGCAGTACTTC	CASSRTGTAYEQYF
-	-	TRBV19	TRBJ1-5	TGTGCCAGTAGTATGTGGGAGTATCAGCCCCAGCATTTT	CASSMWEYQPQHF
-	-	TRBV27	TRBJ1-2	TGTGCCAGCAGTTTCGGCGGGGGCGGTAACTATGGCTACACCTTC	CASSFGGGGNYGYTF
-	-	TRBV28	TRBJ1-1	TGTGCCAGCAGTTTAAGTCAGGGCCATTCCGCGAGAATGAACACTGAAGCTTTCTTT	CASSLSQGHSARMNTEAFF
-	few	TRBV5-8	TRBJ2-7	TGTGCCAGCAGCTTGGAACAGTTTAACTACGAGCAGTACTTC	CASSLEQFNYEQYF
-	-	TRBV4-3	TRBJ2-2	TGCGCCAGCATCGCTGCGGAGGAAGGGCACCGGGGAGCTGTTTTT	CASIAAEEGHRGAVF
TRBD2	-	TRBV5-4	TRBJ2-7	TGTGCCAGCAGCTTGGTCGCGGGAGGGGACGAGCAGTACTTC	CASSLVAGGDEQYF
TRBD1	-	TRBV6-1	TRBJ1-2	TGTGCCAGCAGTGAACACCGGGACAGCCTCTATGGCTACACCTTC	CASSEHRDSLYGYTF
TRBD1	-	TRBV25-1	TRBJ2-7	TGTGCCAGCAGGCCCAACAGGGGCCCACTTTACGAGCAGTACTTC	CASRPNRGPLYEQYF
TRBD1	-	TRBV28	TRBJ2-2	TGTGCCAGCAGTGATGACAGGGGGTGGACCGGGGAGCTGTTTTTT	CASSDDRGWTGELFF